The entry below describes one T cell receptor (beta chain). Its antigen is still unknown. These data originate in a study of monozygotic twins with inflammatory bowel disease. Study-wide results and caveats: Healthy twins shared more clonotypes with others than IBD patients, most markedly active ones. Support was absent for any single strong signal or clonotype linked to IBD.

Eight distinct reactions (per sample) were used to make the cDNA. With the 5' RACE reads reprocessed, TCRdb shows one record per CDR3 protein and no DNA. The sample data list approximately 150,000 distinct CDR3 sequences. CDR3 length: 15 amino acids. The rearrangement uses TRBV12-3 or TRBV12-4 and TRBJ2-1; TCRdb outputs TRBD1, but without DNA this stays unchecked. The receptor's source is a human donor with ulcerative colitis or Crohn's disease, or a healthy co-twin of an affected twin (not recorded which). Source material: blood. The CDR3 is CASSLSSATYNEQFF.